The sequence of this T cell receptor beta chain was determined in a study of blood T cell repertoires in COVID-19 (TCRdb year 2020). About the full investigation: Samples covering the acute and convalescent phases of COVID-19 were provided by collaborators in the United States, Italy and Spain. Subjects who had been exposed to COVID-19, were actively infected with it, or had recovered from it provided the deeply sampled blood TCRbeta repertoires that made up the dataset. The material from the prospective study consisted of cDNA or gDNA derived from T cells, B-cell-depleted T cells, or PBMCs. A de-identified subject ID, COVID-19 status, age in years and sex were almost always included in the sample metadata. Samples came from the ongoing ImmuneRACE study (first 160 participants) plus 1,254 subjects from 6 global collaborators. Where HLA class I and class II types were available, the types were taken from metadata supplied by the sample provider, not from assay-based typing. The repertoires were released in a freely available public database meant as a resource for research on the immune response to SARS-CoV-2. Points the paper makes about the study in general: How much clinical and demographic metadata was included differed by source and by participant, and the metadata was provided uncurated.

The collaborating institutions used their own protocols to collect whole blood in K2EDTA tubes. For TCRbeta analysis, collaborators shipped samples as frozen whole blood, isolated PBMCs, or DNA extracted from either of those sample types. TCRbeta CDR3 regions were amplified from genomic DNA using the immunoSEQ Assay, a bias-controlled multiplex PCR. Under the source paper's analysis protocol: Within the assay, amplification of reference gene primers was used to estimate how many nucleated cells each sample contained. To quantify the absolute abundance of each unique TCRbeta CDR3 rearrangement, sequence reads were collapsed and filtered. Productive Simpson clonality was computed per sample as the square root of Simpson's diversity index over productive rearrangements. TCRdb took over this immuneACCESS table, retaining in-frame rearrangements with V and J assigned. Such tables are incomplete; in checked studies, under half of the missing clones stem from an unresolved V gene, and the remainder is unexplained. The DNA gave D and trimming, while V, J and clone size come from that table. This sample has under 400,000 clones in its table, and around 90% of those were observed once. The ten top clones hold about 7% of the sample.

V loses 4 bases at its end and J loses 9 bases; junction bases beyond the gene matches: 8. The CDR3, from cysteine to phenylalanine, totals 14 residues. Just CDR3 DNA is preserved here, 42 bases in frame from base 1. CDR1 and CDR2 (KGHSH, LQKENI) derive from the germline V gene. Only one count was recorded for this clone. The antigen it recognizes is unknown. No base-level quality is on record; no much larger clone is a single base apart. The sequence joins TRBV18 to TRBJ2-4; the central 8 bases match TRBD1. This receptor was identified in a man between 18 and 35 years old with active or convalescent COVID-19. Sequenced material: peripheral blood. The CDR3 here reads CASSLGQGEAIQYF. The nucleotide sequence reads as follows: TGTGCCAGCTCACTCGGACAGGGTGAGGCCATTCAGTACTTC.